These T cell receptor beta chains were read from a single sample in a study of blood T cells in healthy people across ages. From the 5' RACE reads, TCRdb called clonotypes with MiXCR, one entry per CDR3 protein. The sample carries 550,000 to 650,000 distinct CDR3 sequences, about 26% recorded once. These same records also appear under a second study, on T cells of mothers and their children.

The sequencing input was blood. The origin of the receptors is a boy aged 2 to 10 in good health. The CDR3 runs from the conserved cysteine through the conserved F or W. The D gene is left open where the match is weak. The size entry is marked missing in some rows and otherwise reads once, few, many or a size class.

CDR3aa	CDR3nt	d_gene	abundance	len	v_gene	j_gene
CASSLLWGRQEKLFF	TGTGCCAGCAGCCTGCTCTGGGGACGGCAAGAAAAACTGTTTTTT	.	.	15	TRBV4-2	TRBJ1-4
CASSQVSWGSFNEQFF	TGTGCCAGCAGCCAAGTTTCGTGGGGGTCGTTTAATGAGCAGTTCTTC	.	.	16	TRBV3-1	TRBJ2-1
CASSLAGQGPEQYF	TGCGCCAGCAGCTTGGCGGGACAGGGGCCCGAGCAGTACTTC	TRBD1	few	14	TRBV5-1	TRBJ2-7
CASSVVIGNNEQFF	TGTGCCAGCAGCGTAGTGATAGGGAACAATGAGCAGTTCTTC	.	.	14	TRBV13	TRBJ2-1
CASSFTGGEIQYF	TGTGCCAGCAGTTTTACAGGGGGGGAGATTCAGTACTTC	.	.	13	TRBV27	TRBJ2-4
CASTVLGGEKLFF	TGTGCCAGCACCGTTTTGGGCGGTGAAAAACTGTTTTTT	.	.	13	TRBV12-3/TRBV12-4	TRBJ1-4
CASSIGRNSPLHF	TGTGCCAGCAGCATCGGACGGAATTCACCCCTCCACTTT	.	.	13	TRBV7-6	TRBJ1-6
CSARNKYGYTF	TGCAGTGCTAGAAACAAGTATGGCTACACCTTC	.	few	11	TRBV20-1	TRBJ1-2
CASRLSGNQETQYF	TGTGCCAGCAGGCTTTCGGGAAACCAAGAGACCCAGTACTTC	.	.	14	TRBV3-1	TRBJ2-5
CASSPGQGAPYEQYF	TGTGCCAGCAGTCCGGGACAGGGGGCGCCTTACGAGCAGTACTTC	TRBD1	.	15	TRBV2	TRBJ2-7
CASSFGRATGETQYF	TGTGCCAGCAGCTTCGGCAGGGCGACAGGGGAGACCCAGTACTTC	TRBD1	many	15	TRBV5-5	TRBJ2-5
CASSTRTSGRSQFF	TGTGCCAGCAGCACCCGAACTAGCGGGAGATCGCAGTTCTTC	TRBD2	few	14	TRBV7-8	TRBJ2-1
CASGDLAGGHGDTQYF	TGTGCCAGCGGGGACCTAGCGGGGGGGCATGGAGATACGCAGTATTTT	TRBD2	.	16	TRBV27	TRBJ2-3
CSVYEQFF	TGCAGCGTCTATGAGCAGTTCTTC	.	.	8	TRBV20-1	TRBJ2-1
CASSEGGTKRIF	TGTGCCAGCAGCGAGGGCGGGACAAAAAGAATCTTC	.	few	12	TRBV6-2/TRBV6-3	TRBJ2-5
CSATRGYEQFF	TGCAGCGCCACGCGGGGGTATGAGCAGTTCTTC	TRBD2	few	11	TRBV29-1	TRBJ2-1
CASSPTRGTNEKLFF	TGTGCCAGTTCTCCGACCAGGGGAACTAATGAAAAACTGTTTTTT	.	.	15	TRBV19	TRBJ1-4
CASSLTFGGASYNSPLHF	TGTGCCAGCAGCTTAACGTTCGGGGGGGCGTCCTATAATTCACCCCTCCACTTT	.	.	18	TRBV13	TRBJ1-6
CASSLGTGWRDEQYF	TGTGCCAGCAGCCTAGGGACAGGGTGGCGGGACGAGCAGTACTTC	TRBD1	few	15	TRBV5-5	TRBJ2-7
CASSENAGGSTDTQYF	TGTGCCAGCAGTGAAAACGCGGGGGGCTCCACAGATACGCAGTATTTT	TRBD2	many	16	TRBV2	TRBJ2-3
CASSWGQGAKNYGYTF	TGTGCCAGCAGCTGGGGACAGGGGGCGAAAAATTATGGCTACACCTTC	TRBD1	few	16	TRBV12-3/TRBV12-4	TRBJ1-2
CASSLSAGGSTGELFF	TGTGCCAGCAGTTTATCGGCGGGAGGGAGCACCGGGGAGCTGTTTTTT	TRBD2	few	16	TRBV27	TRBJ2-2
CSARDISGNWGTDTQYF	TGCAGTGCTAGAGACATTAGCGGTAATTGGGGCACAGATACGCAGTATTTT	.	.	17	TRBV20-1	TRBJ2-3
CSVEGLAGVSYEQYF	TGCAGCGTTGAGGGACTAGCGGGAGTCTCCTACGAGCAGTACTTC	TRBD2	.	15	TRBV29-1	TRBJ2-7
CASSKSGGPETQYF	TGTGCCAGCAGCAAATCAGGGGGTCCGGAGACCCAGTACTTC	TRBD1	.	14	TRBV6-5	TRBJ2-5
CASSFQRSSYEQYF	TGTGCCAGCAGTTTTCAACGAAGCTCCTACGAGCAGTACTTC	.	.	14	TRBV12-3/TRBV12-4	TRBJ2-7
CASSLNMDTHLKQYF	TGTGCTAGTAGCCTCAATATGGACACACATCTCAAGCAGTACTTC	.	.	15	TRBV12-5	TRBJ2-7
CASSLPREKLFF	TGTGCCAGCAGCTTACCCCGGGAAAAACTGTTTTTT	.	.	12	TRBV7-6	TRBJ1-4
CSAPTSGSRNEQFF	TGCAGTGCTCCCACTAGCGGGAGCCGCAATGAGCAGTTCTTC	TRBD2	.	14	TRBV20-1	TRBJ2-1
CASSVAQEREQYF	TGTGCCAGCAGCGTGGCTCAGGAGCGGGAGCAGTACTTC	.	.	13	TRBV9	TRBJ2-7
CSERRDPNYGYTF	TGCAGCGAACGCAGGGATCCAAACTATGGCTACACCTTC	.	few	13	TRBV29-1	TRBJ1-2
CASSSLLFHTEAFF	TGCGCCAGCAGCTCCCTACTTTTCCACACTGAAGCTTTCTTT	.	.	14	TRBV5-1	TRBJ1-1
CSAREDRGFEAFF	TGCAGTGCTAGAGAGGACAGGGGGTTTGAAGCTTTCTTT	TRBD1	once	13	TRBV20-1	TRBJ1-1
CASSRRGNEQYF	TGTGCCAGCTCACGCAGGGGCAACGAGCAGTACTTC	.	.	12	TRBV18	TRBJ2-7
CASSLGPRNTEAFF	TGTGCCAGCAGTTTAGGCCCCAGGAACACTGAAGCTTTCTTT	.	few	14	TRBV12-3/TRBV12-4	TRBJ1-1
CASSGSGRTYEQYF	TGTGCCAGCAGCGGTAGCGGGAGAACCTACGAGCAGTACTTC	TRBD2	.	14	TRBV7-6	TRBJ2-7
CASSLGQDSTGANVLTF	TGTGCCAGCAGCTTGGGACAGGACTCCACTGGGGCCAACGTCCTGACTTTC	.	.	17	TRBV5-4	TRBJ2-6
CASSKTETQYF	TGTGCCAGCAGCAAGACGGAGACCCAGTACTTC	.	few	11	TRBV7-2	TRBJ2-5
CASIPGQGGEQYF	TGTGCCAGCATCCCTGGACAGGGGGGCGAGCAGTACTTC	TRBD1	.	13	TRBV28	TRBJ2-7
CASSLRARLSSYEQYF	TGCGCCAGCAGCTTGCGGGCCAGGCTCAGCTCCTACGAGCAGTACTTC	.	.	16	TRBV5-1	TRBJ2-7
CASSQAWGHNEQFF	TGTGCCAGCAGCCAAGCATGGGGGCACAATGAGCAGTTCTTC	.	.	14	TRBV4-2	TRBJ2-1
CSVEEVVGTPNYGYTF	TGCAGCGTTGAAGAGGTAGTGGGGACCCCTAACTATGGCTACACCTTC	.	.	16	TRBV29-1	TRBJ1-2
CAIRASGASYEQFF	TGTGCCATCAGGGCTAGCGGGGCCTCTTATGAGCAGTTCTTC	TRBD2	few	14	TRBV10-3	TRBJ2-1
CASSLLWDRADNEQFF	TGCGCCAGCAGCTTGTTGTGGGACAGGGCCGACAATGAGCAGTTCTTC	TRBD1	few	16	TRBV5-1	TRBJ2-1
CASSASSGTGKNIQYF	TGTGCCAGCAGCGCCTCCTCCGGGACAGGGAAAAACATTCAGTACTTC	TRBD1	.	16	TRBV7-6	TRBJ2-4
CASSGRDNGTFNYGYTF	TGTGCTAGCAGCGGGCGGGACAACGGTACCTTTAACTATGGCTACACCTTC	.	.	17	TRBV5-4	TRBJ1-2
CSASPGGRGNQPQHF	TGCAGTGCTAGCCCGGGGGGAAGAGGCAATCAGCCCCAGCATTTT	.	many	15	TRBV20-1	TRBJ1-5
CASSSLGVTVAFF	TGTGCCAGCAGCTCCCTCGGGGTAACTGTAGCTTTCTTT	.	.	13	TRBV13	TRBJ1-1
CSATFGLAGSSTDTQYF	TGCAGTGCTACCTTCGGACTAGCGGGTAGCAGCACAGATACGCAGTATTTT	TRBD2	.	17	TRBV20-1	TRBJ2-3
CAWSDGAGRETQYF	TGTGCCTGGAGTGACGGGGCGGGGAGAGAGACCCAGTACTTC	.	.	14	TRBV30	TRBJ2-5